The 17 T cell receptor beta chains listed next were all sequenced from one sample in a study of shared clonotypes between healthy human individuals. This table comes from immunoSEQ multiplex PCR, and its TCRdb copy is limited to in-frame clones, with some not included. The profile shows some 2.4 million clones, 80% to 95% of them singletons. The sample comprised naive CD4+ T cells from PBMCs. As to subset: CD45RA+ positively selected. These receptors were obtained from a man between 18 and 35 years old in good health. Some clones in this sample may be carry-over from other donors' samples.

The chain combines TRBV4-1 with TRBJ2-7; D is uncertain. CDR1 and CDR2 from the germline V gene are MGHRA and YSYEKL. This CDR3 comprises 18 residues. V lost 0 bases, J lost 2 bases, and 20 bases lay in between. The CDR3 sequence: CASSQEVRPPPTPYEQYF. CDR3 bases: TGCGCCAGCAGCCAAGAAGTTCGCCCGCCACCGACCCCCTACGAGCAGTACTTC.

In its sample, this clone was seen once. The chain combines TRBV27 with TRBJ1-4; possible D gene TRBD1, 6 bases. The CDR3 is made up of 16 amino acids. Trimming pared 2 bases from V and 0 bases from J, leaving 10 bases between. Germline lookup yields CDR1 MNHEY and CDR2 SMNVEV (reference sequence). The CDR3 reads CASSLGKGATNEKLFF. In DNA, the CDR3 is TGTGCCAGCAGTTTAGGAAAGGGGGCAACTAATGAAAAACTGTTTTTT. The whole variable domain, remainder taken from reference TRBV27 and TRBJ1-4, is EAQVTQNPRYLITVTGKKLTVTCSQNMNHEYMSWYRQDPGLGLRQIYYSMNVEVTDKGDVPEGYKVSRKEKRNFPLILESPSPNQTSLYFCASSLGKGATNEKLFFGSGTQLSVL.

This chain uses TRBV7-2 with TRBJ1-1; D unclear. From germline, CDR1 is SGHTA and CDR2 FQGNSA. V lost 8 bases and J lost 0, with 16 bases in between. There are 15 residues in the CDR3. The CDR3 region is CASDDFRRLNTEAFF. The DNA of the CDR3 is TGTGCCAGCGACGATTTTAGGCGGCTGAACACTGAAGCTTTCTTT.

The chain has TRBV4-1 and TRBJ2-1, with D uncertain. The V gene lost 0 bases and the J gene lost 3 bases, with 6 bases spanning the gap. The length of the CDR3 is 14 residues. From germline, CDR1 is MGHRA and CDR2 YSYEKL. CDR3 DNA sequence: TGCGCCAGCAGCCAAGATTCCCACTACAATGAGCAGTTCTTC. This sequence encodes CASSQDSHYNEQFF.

The chain carries TRBV28 and TRBJ2-3; the D is unclear. CDR3 size: 15 residues. V was clipped by 2 bases and J by 6 bases, with 15 bases between them. Germline V lookup: CDR1 MDHEN, CDR2 SYDVKM. In nucleotides, the CDR3 is TGTGCCAGCAGTTTAGGACCTTTGGGGAAGGATACGCAGTATTTT. It specifies CASSLGPLGKDTQYF. The variable domain in full, with the rest retrieved from reference TRBV28 and TRBJ2-3, is DVKVTQSSRYLVKRTGEKVFLECVQDMDHENMFWYRQDPGLGLRLIYFSYDVKMKEKGDIPEGYSVSREKKERFSLILESASTNQTSMYLCASSLGPLGKDTQYFGPGTRLTVL.

The V and J genes are TRBV28 and TRBJ1-2, with D perhaps TRBD1 (6 bases). The CDR3 sequence is 15 residues long. Trimming removed 8 bases from V and 2 bases from J, with 18 bases in between. Germline V gene lookup returns CDR1 MDHEN and CDR2 SYDVKM. CDR3 in amino acids: CASGAGGGANYGYTF. CDR3 in DNA: TGTGCCAGCGGCGCGGGGGGGGGCGCGAACTATGGCTACACCTTC.

The rearrangement links TRBV6-5 to TRBJ2-5, with D possibly being TRBD2 (5 bases). With 2 bases removed from V and 3 bases from J, the gap between germline ends came to 13 bases. This CDR3 spans 15 amino acids. CDR1 is MNHEY, CDR2 SVGAGI, per germline. CDR3 coding DNA: TGTGCCAGCAGTTACGGAGGAGCGGCCAAAGAGACCCAGTACTTC. Translation: CASSYGGAAKETQYF.

The chain is built from TRBV4-1 and TRBJ1-1; the D gene is possibly TRBD1 (5 bases). V lost 4 bases and J 8 bases, leaving 29 bases between the germline ends. This CDR3 region has 18 residues. The V gene's germline CDR1 is MGHRA and CDR2 YSYEKL. The CDR3 DNA reads TGCGCCAGCAGCCGGGGACCGGGTGGAGGGGCGCGTCTATCCGAAGCTTTCTTT. Protein: CASSRGPGGGARLSEAFF.

As DNA, the CDR3 is TGTGCCAGCAGCACCCTGGGATCGGCCCAGCATTTT. This sequence encodes CASSTLGSAQHF. The gene calls are TRBV7-2 and TRBJ1-5; D ambiguous. The CDR3 consists of 12 residues. Germline values: CDR1 SGHTA, CDR2 FQGNSA. V was clipped by 5 bases and J by 11 bases, with 13 bases between them.

V usage is TRBV6-5 and J usage is TRBJ1-2; D is unclear. This CDR3 spans 12 amino acids. Germline V gene sequence: CDR1 MNHEY, CDR2 SVGAGI. Trimming took 5 bases from V and 7 from J, leaving 11 bases between them. In nucleotides, the CDR3 is TGTGCCAGCAGTACAGTATCGTCTGGCTACACCTTC. It translates to CASSTVSSGYTF.

The chain couples TRBV11-3 to TRBJ1-5; D not resolved. CDR3 length equals 14 residues. Per the germline V gene, CDR1 is SGHNT and CDR2 is YENEEA. V lost 2 bases to trimming and J lost 11 bases, with 16 bases between them. This chain's CDR3 is CASSLRTVDRAQHF. The CDR3 DNA is TGTGCCAGCAGCTTACGGACGGTTGACCGAGCCCAGCATTTT.

The V and J genes are TRBV7-8 and TRBJ2-1; D uncertain. CDR1 SGHVS and CDR2 FQNEAQ come from the germline V gene. V was trimmed by 1 base and J by 13 bases, leaving 11 bases between them. CDR3 length: 12 residues. The CDR3 region has the DNA TGTGCCAGCAGCTTAGTTGATGGGGTTCAGTTCTTC. Its protein is CASSLVDGVQFF.

About this clone itself: Other DNA sequences from this sample encode an identical CDR3 as well. This chain connects TRBV11-3 to TRBJ2-1, with D unclear. This CDR3 spans 12 amino acids. Germline values: CDR1 SGHNT, CDR2 YENEEA. The V and J ends lost 0 bases and 9 bases respectively, with 6 bases between them. CDR3 region: CASSLELGEQFF. For the CDR3, the DNA is TGTGCCAGCAGCTTAGAGCTAGGTGAGCAGTTCTTC.

V usage is TRBV5-1 and J usage is TRBJ2-7; 10 nucleotides line up with TRBD2. V gave up 2 bases and J gave up 1 base; unmatched junction bases: 6. This CDR3 has 16 amino acids. Germline V lookup: CDR1 SGHRS, CDR2 YFSETQ. This CDR3 reads CASSFNPSGSSYEQYF. DNA of the CDR3: TGCGCCAGCAGCTTTAACCCTAGCGGGAGTTCCTACGAGCAGTACTTC.

The CDR3 DNA reads as TGTGCCAGCAGTCCCCTCAACCCGAACACTGAAGCTTTCTTT. Translation: CASSPLNPNTEAFF. The chain recombines TRBV28 with TRBJ1-1; D remains ambiguous. Germline CDR1 is MDHEN and CDR2 is SYDVKM. CDR3 length: 14 residues. The V end was cut by 5 bases, the J end by 1 base, with 11 bases between.

The chain has TRBV29-1 and TRBJ2-7, with 10 positions matching TRBD2. Unmatched junction bases numbered 2, after V lost 3 bases and J lost 3 bases. The CDR3 totals 13 residues. The V gene's germline CDR1 is SQVTM and CDR2 ANQGSEA. The CDR3 sequence: CSVEVAGGYEQYF. CDR3 sequence (DNA): TGCAGCGTTGAGGTAGCGGGAGGCTACGAGCAGTACTTC.

The chain couples TRBV4-2 to TRBJ2-3; 7 bases map to TRBD2. Losses at the gene ends were 2 bases for V and 2 bases for J; bases not matched to a gene: 1. Germline CDR1 LGHNA, CDR2 YNFKEQ. This CDR3 contains 14 residues. The CDR3 nucleotides read TGTGCCAGCAGCCAACTAGCGGACACAGATACGCAGTATTTT. Its translation is CASSQLADTDTQYF.